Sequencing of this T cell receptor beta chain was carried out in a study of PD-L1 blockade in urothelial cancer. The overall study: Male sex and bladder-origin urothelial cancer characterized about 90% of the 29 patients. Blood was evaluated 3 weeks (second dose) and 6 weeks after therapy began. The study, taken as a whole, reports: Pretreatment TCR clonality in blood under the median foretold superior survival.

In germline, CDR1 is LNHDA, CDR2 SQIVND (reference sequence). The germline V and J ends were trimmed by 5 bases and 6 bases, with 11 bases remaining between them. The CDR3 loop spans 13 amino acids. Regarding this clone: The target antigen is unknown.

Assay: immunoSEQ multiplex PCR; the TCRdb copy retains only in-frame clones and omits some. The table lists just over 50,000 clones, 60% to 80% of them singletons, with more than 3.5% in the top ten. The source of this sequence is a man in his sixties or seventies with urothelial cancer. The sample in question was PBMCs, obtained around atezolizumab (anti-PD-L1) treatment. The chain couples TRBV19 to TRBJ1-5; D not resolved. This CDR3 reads CASSLGEGQPQHF. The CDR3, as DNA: TGTGCCAGTAGTCTCGGGGAAGGTCAGCCCCAGCATTTT.